The rows below give T cell receptor beta chains drawn from one sample of a study of T cell responses to AZD1222 COVID-19 vaccine. Profiled with immunoSEQ multiplex PCR; TCRdb holds only in-frame clones, not every one. The repertoire holds approximately 110,000 clones, with around 93% as singletons. This sample comprised peripheral blood, obtained 28 days after the second AZD1222 dose. These receptors all stem from an adult who received the AZD1222 COVID-19 vaccine. Both conserved end residues are trimmed from each CDR3.

v_gene | CDR3aa
TRBV5-1 | ASSLEGSGRGYEQY
TRBV3-1/TRBV3-2 | ASSQDGISGNTIY
TRBV28 | ASSTRDFSYNEQF
TRBV10-2 | ASRKGLAEAYEQY
TRBV4-1 | ASSQGFSYTGELF
TRBV2 | ASSSGTGGSSY
TRBV5-1 | ASSYEGSSYNSPLH
TRBV5-1 | ASSLVVAGGTEAF
TRBV6-9 | ALSSVGTAKETQY
TRBV7-8 | ASSLAQSSYNSPLH
TRBV19 | ASSIDGQRYQPQH
TRBV19 | ASKNRAKETQY
TRBV2 | ASSLPTTGDSGNTIY
TRBV19 | ASSIGVQPQH
TRBV2 | ASSVKGALTGNTIY
TRBV14 | ASSQDFQTGEKLF
TRBV7-2 | ASSFAGTTYNEQF
TRBV2 | ASSDGVGESPLH
TRBV7-8 | ASSRKANEKLF
TRBV9 | ASSVGLAGGYEQF
TRBV27 | ASRATPAGGTDTQY
TRBV25-1 | ASSEGDGYT
TRBV7-9 | ASSSTGATWNTEAF
TRBV4-1 | ASSQEGWGQYNEKLF
TRBV2 | ASTMGQGNLGYT
TRBV6-5 | ASSQDRGETQY
TRBV28 | ASRTGTGSEKLF
TRBV14 | ASTPSLNTEAF
TRBV11-2 | ASSLGPVTYGYT
TRBV3-1/TRBV3-2 | ASSQSPRTIY
TRBV3-1/TRBV3-2 | ASSRARASGYT
TRBV6-5 | ASWKTDGDEKLF
TRBV9 | ASSVSTGTNEKLF
TRBV2 | ASSASGGVGANVLT
TRBV19 | ASRPQGRGDYGYT
TRBV6-5 | ASSYYASLAEKLF
TRBV6-1 | ASSATGRGGLNTEAF
TRBV10-3 | AISADLSNQPQH
TRBV5-5 | ASSLELAGPNEQY
TRBV7-9 | ASSPHQRGEAY
TRBV4-2 | ASSQEQNEKLF
TRBV13 | ASSFSRGLETQY
TRBV28 | ASSPRDRTNSYNSPLH
TRBV4-1 | ASSQVAGDNYGYT
TRBV19 | ASSIAGTEAF
TRBV28 | ASSLIGGPNYGYT